This T cell receptor beta chain was sequenced for a study of shared clonotypes between healthy human individuals. Whole-study context: Donors had three CD4 naive, three CD4 memory, two CD8 naive and one CD8 memory plate apiece. General observations from the study: Naive subsets, compared against memory subsets, generally had larger estimated richness values. Clonotype sharing among donors, it was expected, would be affected by sequencing depth. For sorted subsets, rarefaction showed incomplete sequencing despite large depth.

As to this clone: Its antigen remains unknown.

Profiled with immunoSEQ multiplex PCR; TCRdb holds only in-frame clones, not every one. This table holds about 2.1 million clones, roughly 93% found once. Terminally differentiated effector memory CD45RA+ cells were excluded from the naive CD8 cells, which were CD45RO-negative and positively selected for CCR7. Germline CDR1 is MNHEY and CDR2 is SMNVEV (reference sequence). The CDR3 totals 16 residues. Trimming stripped 5 bases from V and 5 bases from J, with 22 bases between. V and J are TRBV27 and TRBJ2-7; D may match TRBD1 or TRBD2 (5 bases each). The TCR was taken from a man aged 18 to 35 in good health. Some clones in this sample may be carry-over from other donors' samples. Sequences were obtained from naive CD8+ T cells from PBMCs. The CDR3 DNA is TGTGCCAGCAGTCCCTCGGTTGGGGGAGTGGGAAACGAGCAGTACTTC. This encodes CASSPSVGGVGNEQYF.